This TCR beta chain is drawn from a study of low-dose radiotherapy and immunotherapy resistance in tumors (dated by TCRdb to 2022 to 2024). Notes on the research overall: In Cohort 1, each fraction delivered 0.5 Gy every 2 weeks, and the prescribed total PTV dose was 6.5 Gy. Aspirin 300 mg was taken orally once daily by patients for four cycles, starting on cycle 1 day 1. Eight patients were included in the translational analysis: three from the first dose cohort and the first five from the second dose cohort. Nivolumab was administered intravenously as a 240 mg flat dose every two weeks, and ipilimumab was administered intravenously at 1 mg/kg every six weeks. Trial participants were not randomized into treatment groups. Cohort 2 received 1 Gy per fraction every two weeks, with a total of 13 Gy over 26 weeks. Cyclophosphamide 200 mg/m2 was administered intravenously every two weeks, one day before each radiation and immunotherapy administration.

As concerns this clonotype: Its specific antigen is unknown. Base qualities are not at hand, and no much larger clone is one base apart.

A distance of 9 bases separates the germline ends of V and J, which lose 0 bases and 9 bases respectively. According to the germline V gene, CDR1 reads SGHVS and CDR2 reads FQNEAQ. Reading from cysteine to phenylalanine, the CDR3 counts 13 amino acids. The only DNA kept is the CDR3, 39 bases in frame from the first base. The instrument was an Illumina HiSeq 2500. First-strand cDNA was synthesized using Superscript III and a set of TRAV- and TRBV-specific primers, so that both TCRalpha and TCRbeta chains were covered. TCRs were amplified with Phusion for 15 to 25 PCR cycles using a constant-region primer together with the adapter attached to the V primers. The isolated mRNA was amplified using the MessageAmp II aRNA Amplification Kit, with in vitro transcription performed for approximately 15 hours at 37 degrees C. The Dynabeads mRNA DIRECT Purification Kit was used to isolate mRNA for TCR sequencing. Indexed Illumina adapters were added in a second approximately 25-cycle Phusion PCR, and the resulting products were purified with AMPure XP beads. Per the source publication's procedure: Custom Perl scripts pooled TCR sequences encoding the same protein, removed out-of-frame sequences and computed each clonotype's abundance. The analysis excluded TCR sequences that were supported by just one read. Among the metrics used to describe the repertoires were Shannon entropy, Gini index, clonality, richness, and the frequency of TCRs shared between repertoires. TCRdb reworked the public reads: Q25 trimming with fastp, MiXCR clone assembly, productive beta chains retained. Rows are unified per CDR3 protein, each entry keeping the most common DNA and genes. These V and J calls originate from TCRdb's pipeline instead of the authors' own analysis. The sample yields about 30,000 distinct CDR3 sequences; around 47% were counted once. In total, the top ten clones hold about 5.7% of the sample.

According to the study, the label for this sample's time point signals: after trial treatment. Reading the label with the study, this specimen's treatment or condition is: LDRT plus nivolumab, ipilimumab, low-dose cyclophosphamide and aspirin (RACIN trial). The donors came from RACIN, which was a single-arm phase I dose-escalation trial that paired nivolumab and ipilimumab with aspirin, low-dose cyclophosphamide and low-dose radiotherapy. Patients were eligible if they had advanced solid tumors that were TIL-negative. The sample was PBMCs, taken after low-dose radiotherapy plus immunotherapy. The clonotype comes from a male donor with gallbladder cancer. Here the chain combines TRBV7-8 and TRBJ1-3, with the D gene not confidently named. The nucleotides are TGTGCCAGCAGCTTAGCCACCCTCTCCACCATATATTTT. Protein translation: CASSLATLSTIYF.